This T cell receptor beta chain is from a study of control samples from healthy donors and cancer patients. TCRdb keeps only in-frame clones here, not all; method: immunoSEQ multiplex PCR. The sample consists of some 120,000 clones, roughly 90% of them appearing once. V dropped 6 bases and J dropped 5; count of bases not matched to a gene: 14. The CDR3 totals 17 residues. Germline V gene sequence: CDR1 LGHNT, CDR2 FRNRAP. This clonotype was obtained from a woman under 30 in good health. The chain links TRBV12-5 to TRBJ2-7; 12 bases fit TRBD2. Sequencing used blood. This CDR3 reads CASGPRASGRAIDEQYF. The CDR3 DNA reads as TGTGCTAGTGGCCCTCGGGCTAGCGGGAGGGCCATCGACGAGCAGTACTTC.